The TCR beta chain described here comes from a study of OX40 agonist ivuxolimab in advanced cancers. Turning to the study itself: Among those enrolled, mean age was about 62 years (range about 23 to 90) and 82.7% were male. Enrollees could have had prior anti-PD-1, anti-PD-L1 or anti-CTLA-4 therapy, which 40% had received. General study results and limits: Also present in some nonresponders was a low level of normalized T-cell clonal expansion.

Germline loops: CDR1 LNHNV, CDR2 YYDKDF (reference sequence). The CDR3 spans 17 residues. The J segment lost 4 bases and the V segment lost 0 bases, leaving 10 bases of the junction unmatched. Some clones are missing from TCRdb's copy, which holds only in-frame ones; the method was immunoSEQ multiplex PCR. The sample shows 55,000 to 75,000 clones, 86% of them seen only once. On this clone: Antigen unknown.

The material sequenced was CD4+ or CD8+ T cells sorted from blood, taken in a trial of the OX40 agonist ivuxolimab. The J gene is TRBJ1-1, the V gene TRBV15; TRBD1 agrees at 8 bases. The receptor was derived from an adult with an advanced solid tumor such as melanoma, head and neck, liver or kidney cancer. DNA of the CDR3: TGTGCCACCAGCAGAGATCTGGGTGCAGGGGGCGTCACTGAAGCTTTCTTT. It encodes CATSRDLGAGGVTEAFF.